These 32 T cell receptor beta chains came from one sample sequenced in a study of cytomegalovirus exposure and HLA in healthy donors (dated by TCRdb to 2016 to 2017). The library was generated by the immunoSEQ multiplex PCR assay. For the multiplex PCR, a mixture combining 60 forward primers for TCR Vbeta segments and 13 reverse primers for TCR Jbeta segments was used. What TCRdb holds here is the immuneACCESS table cut down to in-frame rearrangements. Part of the clones is not present; checked against another copy, under half of the missing clones reflect an unresolved V gene, and the others are unexplained. The sample's own table lists 40,000 to 45,000 clones. Over 1.5% of the sample is in the top ten clones. The sequenced material came from PBMCs. The source is a woman aged 30 to 39 in good health and CMV-seronegative.

The V call is TRBV5-1, the J call TRBJ2-1; the match to TRBD2 covers 8 bases. Germline V lookup: CDR1 SGHRS, CDR2 YFSETQ. J gave up 4 bases and V 5 bases, and 5 bases lay outside the gene matches. The CDR3 runs to 14 residues. CDR3 region: CASRPGGQYNEQFF. The CDR3 nucleotides read TGCGCCAGCAGGCCGGGAGGGCAGTACAATGAGCAGTTCTTC.

V and J are TRBV18 and TRBJ1-5; D is possibly TRBD1 (5 bases). Trimming stripped 5 bases from V and 3 bases from J, with 17 bases between. The CDR3 spans 16 residues. In germline, CDR1 is KGHSH, CDR2 LQKENI. CDR3 bases: TGTGCCAGCTCATCTCGGAGGGGAGGCCCCAATCAGCCCCAGCATTTT. Protein sequence: CASSSRRGGPNQPQHF.

This CDR3 reads CASSQERTSRETQYF. The CDR3 DNA sequence: TGTGCCAGCAGCCAGGAACGGACTAGCCGGGAGACCCAGTACTTC. The chain uses TRBV4-2 and TRBJ2-5; 8 bases are a match to TRBD2. The CDR3 contains 15 residues. CDR1 and CDR2 from the germline V gene are LGHNA and YNFKEQ. Trimming at V came to 3 bases and at J to 5 bases, leaving 8 bases not matched to a gene.

This sequence joins TRBV1 and TRBJ1-5. TRBV1 is a recognized pseudogene. This CDR3 spans 16 amino acids. The CDR3, as DNA: TGCACCAGCAGCCAGGCCCCCGGGGGGAAGGGGAAGCCCCAGCATTTT. It yields the protein CTSSQAPGGKGKPQHF.

The chain employs TRBV30 and TRBJ1-1, with TRBD1 identical over 7 bases. CDR3 size: 13 residues. The V segment lost 3 bases and the J segment 1 base; nucleotides outside the gene matches: 2. Germline V lookup: CDR1 GTSNPN, CDR2 SVGIG (reference sequence). The CDR3 DNA follows: TGTGCCTGGAGGCGGGACAGGAACACTGAAGCTTTCTTT. Translating gives CAWRRDRNTEAFF.

This sequence joins TRBV29-1 and TRBJ1-3; D may be TRBD1 (6 bases). This CDR3 spans 14 amino acids. Between the trimmed V and J ends, which lost 3 bases and 4 bases, there was a span of 13 bases. The germline gives CDR1 SQVTM, CDR2 ANQGSEA. CDR3 amino acids: CSVDPQGSGNTIYF. Written as DNA, the CDR3 is TGCAGCGTTGACCCACAGGGAAGCGGAAACACCATATATTTT.

The chain combines TRBV30 with TRBJ2-1, with 8 positions matching TRBD2. The CDR3 is made up of 16 amino acids. V trimming: 0 bases; J trimming: 6 bases; junction bases outside the gene matches: 10. CDR1 and CDR2 from the germline V gene are GTSNPN and SVGIG (reference sequence). CDR3 in amino acids: CAWSVGLAGRLNEQFF. As DNA, the CDR3 is TGTGCCTGGAGTGTAGGCCTAGCGGGCAGACTCAATGAGCAGTTCTTC.

This chain uses TRBV7-6 with TRBJ2-1; 7 positions match TRBD2. CDR1 and CDR2 from the germline V gene are SGHVS and FNYEAQ. The CDR3 length is 16 residues. The V and J ends lost 3 bases and 7 bases, in that order; junction bases with no gene match: 12. The CDR3: CASSLEWREWGNEQFF. Written as DNA, the CDR3 is TGTGCCAGCAGCTTGGAGTGGCGGGAGTGGGGGAATGAGCAGTTCTTC.

The chain uses TRBV5-1 and TRBJ2-5, with D maybe TRBD1 (6 bases). Germline CDR1 is SGHRS and CDR2 is YFSETQ. V was clipped by 4 bases and J by 5 bases, with 12 bases between them. This CDR3 comprises 13 residues. The CDR3 DNA follows: TGCGCCAGCAGCCCCCAGGGGACGGAGACCCAGTACTTC. Residues: CASSPQGTETQYF. Full variable domain (remainder filled in from reference TRBV5-1 and TRBJ2-5): KAGVTQTPRYLIKTRGQQVTLSCSPISGHRSVSWYQQTPGQGLQFLFEYFSETQRNKGNFPGRFSGRQFSNSRSEMNVSTLELGDSALYLCASSPQGTETQYFGPGTRLLVL.

V is TRBV25-1 and J is TRBJ1-5, with D perhaps TRBD1 (6 bases). Germline values: CDR1 MGHDK, CDR2 SYGVNS. CDR3 length: 16 residues. The V end was cut by 1 base, the J end by 5 bases, with 15 bases between. The CDR3 is CASSEWGGGADQPQHF. The CDR3 coding sequence is TGTGCCAGCAGTGAATGGGGAGGGGGGGCGGATCAGCCCCAGCATTTT. Based on the CDR3 plus reference TRBV25-1 and TRBJ1-5, the full variable domain is EADIYQTPRYLVIGTGKKITLECSQTMGHDKMYWYQQDPGMELHLIHYSYGVNSTEKGDLSSESTVSRIRTEHFPLTLESARPSHTSQYLCASSEWGGGADQPQHFGDGTRLSIL.

The chain is built from TRBV5-4 and TRBJ2-3; maybe TRBD2 (5 bases). CDR3 length equals 13 residues. Germline-derived CDR1 and CDR2 are SGHNT and YYREEE (reference sequence). V gave up 1 base and J gave up 4 bases, with 7 bases separating them. CDR3 bases: TGTGCCAGCAGCTTGAACGGGGCAGATACGCAGTATTTT. Residues: CASSLNGADTQYF.

The chain couples TRBV7-8 to TRBJ2-1; D perhaps matches TRBD2 (6 bases). CDR1 is SGHVS, CDR2 FQNEAQ, per germline. The CDR3 is 15 residues long. V was shortened by 4 bases and J by 7 bases, with 17 bases between the two germline ends. The CDR3 spells CASSSDGTSGNEQFF. DNA for the CDR3: TGTGCCAGCAGCTCAGACGGGACCAGCGGGAATGAGCAGTTCTTC.

The chain carries TRBV18 and TRBJ2-5; 9 bases agree with TRBD2. V was clipped by 2 bases and J by 6 bases; unmatched bases: 10. CDR1 and CDR2 (germline): KGHSH, LQKENI. This CDR3 spans 16 amino acids. The CDR3 sequence: CASSPGAGGSVKTQYF. The CDR3 coding sequence is TGTGCCAGCTCACCAGGTGCGGGAGGGAGCGTTAAGACCCAGTACTTC.

CDR3 DNA: TGTGCCAGCAGCGCCGCACCAGGGGGTGGGGGATACGAGCAGTACTTC. Amino acid sequence: CASSAAPGGGGYEQYF. This chain uses TRBV9 with TRBJ2-7; 7 bases align to TRBD1. Per the germline V gene, CDR1 is SGDLS and CDR2 is YYNGEE. V trimming: 3 bases; J trimming: 4 bases; junction bases outside the gene matches: 13. The CDR3 loop spans 16 amino acids.

About this clone: An end of the junction does not agree with germline; a read error may underlie this. The chain links TRBV7-7 to TRBJ2-1; the D gene is possibly TRBD1 (5 bases). The CDR3 has 14 residues. Looked up from germline, CDR1 is SSHAT and CDR2 is FNYEAQ (reference sequence). This chain's CDR3 is CASSLLGQGGKQFF. The CDR3 coding sequence is TGTGCTAGCAGCTTATTGGGGCAGGGCGGTAAGCAGTTCTTC. The variable domain in full, completed from reference TRBV7-7 and TRBJ2-1, reads GAGVSQSPRYKVTKRGQDVTLRCDPISSHATLYWYQQALGQGPEFLTYFNYEAQPDKSGLPSDRFSAERPEGSISTLTIQRTEQRDSAMYRCASSLLGQGGKQFFGPGTRLTVL.

CDR3 sequence reads: CASSKGRVEEKLFF. In DNA, the CDR3 is TGTGCCAGTAGTAAAGGCAGGGTGGAAGAAAAACTGTTTTTT. The rearrangement links TRBV19 to TRBJ1-4; maybe TRBD1 (5 bases). The germline V gene has CDR1 LNHDA and CDR2 SQIVND (reference sequence). V lost 4 bases and J lost 8, with 14 bases in between. This CDR3 region has 14 residues.

Points on this clone: Germline and junction disagree at one end, which may indicate a read error. The chain combines TRBV6-6 with TRBJ2-7; 8 bases match TRBD1. This CDR3 has 14 amino acids. Germline V gene data show CDR1 as MNHNY and CDR2 as SVGAGI (reference sequence). The CDR3 protein is CASNADRGSHEQYF. The CDR3 coding sequence is TGTGCCAGCAACGCCGACAGGGGCTCCCACGAGCAGTACTTC.

J is TRBJ1-5 and V is TRBV4-1, with TRBD1 identical over 10 bases. This CDR3 has 15 amino acids. Germline V gives CDR1 MGHRA, CDR2 YSYEKL. V lost 4 bases, J lost 8 bases, and 8 bases stayed unmatched. CDR3 nucleotides: TGCGCCAGCAGCCCAGGGGACAGGGGTGCCAAGCCCCAGCATTTT. It encodes CASSPGDRGAKPQHF.

The V call is TRBV5-1, the J call TRBJ2-5, with 10 bases fitting TRBD2. Trimming removed 3 bases from V and 4 bases from J; junction bases left unmatched: 3. The CDR3 spans 14 residues. Germline CDR1 and CDR2: SGHRS and YFSETQ. The CDR3 DNA reads as TGCGCCAGCAGCTCAGCGGGAGGGCCAGAGACCCAGTACTTC. The encoded protein is CASSSAGGPETQYF. The whole variable domain, filled in from reference TRBV5-1 and TRBJ2-5, reads KAGVTQTPRYLIKTRGQQVTLSCSPISGHRSVSWYQQTPGQGLQFLFEYFSETQRNKGNFPGRFSGRQFSNSRSEMNVSTLELGDSALYLCASSSAGGPETQYFGPGTRLLVL.

The chain couples TRBV6-5 to TRBJ2-7; weak D call: TRBD1 (5 bases). CDR1 MNHEY and CDR2 SVGAGI come from the germline V gene. The CDR3 has 15 residues. V was clipped by 3 bases and J by 2 bases, with 14 bases between them. CDR3 DNA sequence: TGTGCCAGCAGTTATGTTCGTCAGGGTGCCTACGAGCAGTACTTC. This gives the protein CASSYVRQGAYEQYF.

The V call is TRBV18, the J call TRBJ1-5; 7 bases match TRBD1. The CDR3 extends over 13 amino acids. Germline CDR1 and CDR2: KGHSH and LQKENI. Unmatched junction bases numbered 1, after V lost 4 bases and J lost 4 bases. The CDR3 coding sequence is TGTGCCAGCTCACTACAGGGGAATCAGCCCCAGCATTTT. Translating gives CASSLQGNQPQHF. The full variable domain, its missing parts supplied by reference TRBV18 and TRBJ1-5, is NAGVMQNPRHLVRRRGQEARLRCSPMKGHSHVYWYRQLPEEGLKFMVYLQKENIIDESGMPKERFSAEFPKEGPSILRIQQVVRGDSAAYFCASSLQGNQPQHFGDGTRLSIL.

V usage is TRBV6-5 and J usage is TRBJ1-1; 8 bases line up with TRBD1. V was pared by 6 bases and J by 7 bases, with 13 bases of the junction left unmatched. Looked up from germline, CDR1 is MNHEY and CDR2 is SVGAGI. This CDR3 spans 15 amino acids. The CDR3 reads CASSWWAGGLGEAFF. In DNA, the CDR3 is TGTGCCAGCAGCTGGTGGGCAGGGGGCTTGGGTGAAGCTTTCTTT.

The chain uses TRBV9 and TRBJ2-1, with TRBD2 identical over 16 bases. Germline-derived CDR1 and CDR2 are SGDLS and YYNGEE. Trimming cost V 0 bases and J 6 bases; bases outside gene matches: 6. This CDR3 contains 18 residues. CDR3 in amino acids: CASSVEGLAGGPFNEQFF. In DNA, the CDR3 is TGTGCCAGCAGCGTAGAGGGACTAGCGGGAGGGCCGTTCAATGAGCAGTTCTTC.

This chain uses TRBV4-2 with TRBJ2-3; the match to TRBD2 covers 10 bases. V was pared by 4 bases and J by 6 bases, with 13 bases of the junction left unmatched. Germline V lookup: CDR1 LGHNA, CDR2 YNFKEQ. The CDR3 has 17 amino acids. This CDR3 reads CASSPIPAGGPGDTQYF. In DNA form, the CDR3 reads TGTGCCAGCAGCCCAATTCCAGCGGGAGGGCCCGGGGATACGCAGTATTTT.

The chain combines TRBV18 with TRBJ2-7; 8 bases agree with TRBD1. The junction had 11 bases not matched to a gene; V was cut back by 3 bases and J by 1 base. CDR1 and CDR2 from the germline V gene are KGHSH and LQKENI. The CDR3 consists of 17 residues. The CDR3: CASSPNTQGARSYEQYF. The CDR3 region has the DNA TGTGCCAGCTCACCCAACACGCAGGGGGCAAGGTCCTACGAGCAGTACTTC.

CDR3 sequence: CASSSNPTGGSVGANVLTF. The DNA for the CDR3 is TGTGCCAGCAGTTCCAACCCGACAGGGGGTTCTGTTGGGGCCAACGTCCTGACTTTC. V gene TRBV6-4 combines with J gene TRBJ2-6; 9 bases align to TRBD1. CDR1 and CDR2 (germline): MRHNA, SNTAGT. V shed 5 bases, J shed 3 bases, and the junction held 14 bases outside the gene matches. CDR3 length equals 19 residues.

The chain recombines TRBV4-1 with TRBJ2-5; weak D call: TRBD1 (6 bases). CDR1 and CDR2 from the germline V gene are MGHRA and YSYEKL. Trimming took 8 bases from V and 1 from J, leaving 17 bases between them. CDR3 length equals 15 residues. The CDR3 DNA follows: TGCGCCAGCGGGGACGGCAGGGGCATCCAAGAGACCCAGTACTTC. Translated: CASGDGRGIQETQYF.

This chain connects TRBV25-1 to TRBJ2-7, with TRBD1 matching 9 bases. This CDR3 region has 13 residues. V shed 6 bases, J shed 7 bases, and the junction held 7 bases outside the gene matches. CDR1 and CDR2 (germline): MGHDK, SYGVNS. The CDR3 region is CASSPGQGQEQYF. CDR3 bases: TGTGCCAGCAGCCCGGGACAGGGACAGGAGCAGTACTTC.

The genes are TRBV7-2 and TRBJ2-3; 9 bases map to TRBD2. The CDR3 sequence is 17 residues long. CDR1 and CDR2 from the germline V gene are SGHTA and FQGNSA. J lost 6 bases, V lost 5 bases, and 15 bases had no gene match. This CDR3 reads CASSPPGYSGSWDTQYF. CDR3 nucleotides: TGTGCCAGCAGCCCCCCCGGGTATAGCGGGAGTTGGGATACGCAGTATTTT.

The chain is built from TRBV9 and TRBJ2-7; 7 nucleotides agree with TRBD2. The CDR3 runs to 15 residues. CDR1 is SGDLS, CDR2 YYNGEE, per germline. The ends lost 3 bases at V and 3 bases at J; junction bases unmatched: 9. The CDR3 reads CASSETGTGGYEQYF. CDR3 DNA: TGTGCCAGCAGCGAGACCGGGACGGGAGGCTACGAGCAGTACTTC.

V usage is TRBV4-2 and J usage is TRBJ2-7; D is perhaps TRBD2 (5 bases). V lost 4 bases to trimming and J lost 0 bases, with 13 bases between them. Germline V gene lookup returns CDR1 LGHNA and CDR2 YNFKEQ. The CDR3 has 15 amino acids. The CDR3 coding sequence is TGTGCCAGCAGCCCCTTTGGCCGGGGCTCCTACGAGCAGTACTTC. Translated: CASSPFGRGSYEQYF.

The chain combines TRBV19 with TRBJ1-1; 7 bases are a match to TRBD1. The CDR3 covers 13 residues. The J segment lost 8 bases and the V segment lost 6 bases, leaving 9 bases of the junction unmatched. The germline V gene encodes CDR1 LNHDA and CDR2 SQIVND (reference sequence). The CDR3 DNA follows: TGTGCCAGTAGAAATCCGGGACAGACCGAAGCTTTCTTT. It encodes CASRNPGQTEAFF.